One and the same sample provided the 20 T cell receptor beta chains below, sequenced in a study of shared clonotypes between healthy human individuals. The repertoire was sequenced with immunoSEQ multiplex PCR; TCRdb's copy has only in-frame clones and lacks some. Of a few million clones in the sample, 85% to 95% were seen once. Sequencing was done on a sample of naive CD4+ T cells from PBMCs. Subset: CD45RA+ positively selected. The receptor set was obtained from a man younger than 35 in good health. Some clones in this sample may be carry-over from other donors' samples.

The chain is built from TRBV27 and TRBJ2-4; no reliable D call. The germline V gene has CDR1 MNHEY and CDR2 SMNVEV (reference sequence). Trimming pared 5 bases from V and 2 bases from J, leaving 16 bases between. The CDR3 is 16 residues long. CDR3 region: CASSPLFTGPKNIQYF. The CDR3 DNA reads TGTGCCAGCAGTCCCCTGTTCACCGGTCCCAAAAACATTCAGTACTTC.

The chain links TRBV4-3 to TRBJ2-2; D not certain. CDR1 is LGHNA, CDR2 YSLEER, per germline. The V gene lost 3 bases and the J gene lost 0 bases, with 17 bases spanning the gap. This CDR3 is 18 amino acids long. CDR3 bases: TGCGCCAGCAGCCAGGAGTTTCTCAAACATACGAACACCGGGGAGCTGTTTTTT. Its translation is CASSQEFLKHTNTGELFF.

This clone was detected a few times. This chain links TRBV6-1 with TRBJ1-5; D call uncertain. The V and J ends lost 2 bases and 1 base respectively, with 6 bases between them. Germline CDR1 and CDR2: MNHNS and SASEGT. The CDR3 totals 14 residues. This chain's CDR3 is CASSEQASNQPQHF. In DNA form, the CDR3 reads TGTGCCAGCAGTGAACAGGCCAGCAATCAGCCCCAGCATTTT.

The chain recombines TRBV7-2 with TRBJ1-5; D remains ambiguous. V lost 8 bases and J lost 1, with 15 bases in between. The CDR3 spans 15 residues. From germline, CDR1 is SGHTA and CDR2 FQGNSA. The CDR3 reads CASGWLSVSNQPQHF. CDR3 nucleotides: TGTGCCAGCGGGTGGCTCTCGGTGAGCAATCAGCCCCAGCATTTT.

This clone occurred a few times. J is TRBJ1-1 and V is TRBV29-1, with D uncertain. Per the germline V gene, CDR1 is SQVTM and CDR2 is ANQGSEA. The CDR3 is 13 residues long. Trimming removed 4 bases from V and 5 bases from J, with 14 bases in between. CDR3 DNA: TGCAGCGTTGCCGGTATACTCGCAACTGAAGCTTTCTTT. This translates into CSVAGILATEAFF.

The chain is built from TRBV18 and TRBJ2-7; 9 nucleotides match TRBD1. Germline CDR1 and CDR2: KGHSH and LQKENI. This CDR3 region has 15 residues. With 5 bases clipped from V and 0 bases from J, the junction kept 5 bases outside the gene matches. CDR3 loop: CASSATGGSSYEQYF. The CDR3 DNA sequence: TGTGCCAGCTCAGCCACAGGGGGCTCCTCCTACGAGCAGTACTTC.

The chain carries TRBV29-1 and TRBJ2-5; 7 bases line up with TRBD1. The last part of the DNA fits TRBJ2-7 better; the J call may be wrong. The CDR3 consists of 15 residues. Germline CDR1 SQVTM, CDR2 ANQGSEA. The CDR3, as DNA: TGCAGCGCCACCATCCTGACAGGGCGTAGAGACGAGCAGTACTTC. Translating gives CSATILTGRRDEQYF.

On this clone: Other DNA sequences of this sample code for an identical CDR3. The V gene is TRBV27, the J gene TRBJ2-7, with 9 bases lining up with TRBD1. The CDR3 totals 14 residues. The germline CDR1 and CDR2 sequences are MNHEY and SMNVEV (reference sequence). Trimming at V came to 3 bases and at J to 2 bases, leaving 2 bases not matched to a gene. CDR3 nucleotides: TGTGCCAGCAGTTTCGGGACAGGGCCCTACGAGCAGTACTTC. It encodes CASSFGTGPYEQYF.

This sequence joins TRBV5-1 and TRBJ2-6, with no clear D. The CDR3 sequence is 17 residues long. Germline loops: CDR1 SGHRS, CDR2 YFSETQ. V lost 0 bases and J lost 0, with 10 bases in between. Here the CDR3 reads CASSLGPGYSGANVLTF. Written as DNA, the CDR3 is TGCGCCAGCAGCTTGGGTCCCGGATACTCTGGGGCCAACGTCCTGACTTTC. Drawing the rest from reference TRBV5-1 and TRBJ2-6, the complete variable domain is KAGVTQTPRYLIKTRGQQVTLSCSPISGHRSVSWYQQTPGQGLQFLFEYFSETQRNKGNFPGRFSGRQFSNSRSEMNVSTLELGDSALYLCASSLGPGYSGANVLTFGAGSRLTVL.

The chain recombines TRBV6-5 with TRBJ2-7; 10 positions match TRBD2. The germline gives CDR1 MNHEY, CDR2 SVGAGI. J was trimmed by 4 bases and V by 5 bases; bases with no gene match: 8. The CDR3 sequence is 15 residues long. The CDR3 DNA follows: TGTGCCAGCAGTCTCCGAAGCGGGAGGGCGTACGAGCAGTACTTC. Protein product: CASSLRSGRAYEQYF.

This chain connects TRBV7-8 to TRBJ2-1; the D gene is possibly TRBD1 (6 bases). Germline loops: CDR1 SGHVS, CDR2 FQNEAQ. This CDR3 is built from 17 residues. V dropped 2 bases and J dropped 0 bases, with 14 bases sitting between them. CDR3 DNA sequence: TGTGCCAGCAGCTTAATATCGGGACATAGCTCCTACAATGAGCAGTTCTTC. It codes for CASSLISGHSSYNEQFF.

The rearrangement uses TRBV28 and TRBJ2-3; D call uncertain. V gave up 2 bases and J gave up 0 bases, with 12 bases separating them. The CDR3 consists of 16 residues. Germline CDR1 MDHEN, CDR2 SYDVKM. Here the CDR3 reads CASSLGPALSTDTQYF. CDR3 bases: TGTGCCAGCAGTTTAGGTCCCGCTCTCAGCACAGATACGCAGTATTTT.

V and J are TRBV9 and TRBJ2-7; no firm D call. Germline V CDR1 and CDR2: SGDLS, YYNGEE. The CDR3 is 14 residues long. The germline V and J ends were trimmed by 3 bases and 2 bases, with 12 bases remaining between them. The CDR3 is CASSGGPQTYEQYF. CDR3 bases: TGTGCCAGCAGCGGCGGCCCCCAAACCTACGAGCAGTACTTC.

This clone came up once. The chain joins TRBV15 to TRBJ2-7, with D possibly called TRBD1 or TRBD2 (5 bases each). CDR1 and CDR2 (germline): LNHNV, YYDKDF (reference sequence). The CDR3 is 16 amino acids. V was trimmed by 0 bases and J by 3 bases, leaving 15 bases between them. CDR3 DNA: TGTGCCACCAGCAGAGATACCGGGACCCTAATCTACGAGCAGTACTTC. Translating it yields CATSRDTGTLIYEQYF. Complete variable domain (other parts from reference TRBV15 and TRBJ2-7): DAMVIQNPRYQVTQFGKPVTLSCSQTLNHNVMYWYQQKSSQAPKLLFHYYDKDFNNEADTPDNFQSRRPNTSFCFLDIRSPGLGDTAMYLCATSRDTGTLIYEQYFGPGTRLTVT.

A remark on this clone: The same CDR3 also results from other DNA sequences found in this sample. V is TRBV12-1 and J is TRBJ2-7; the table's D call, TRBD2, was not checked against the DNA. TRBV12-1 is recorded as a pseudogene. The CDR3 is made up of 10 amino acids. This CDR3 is CASSPYEQYF. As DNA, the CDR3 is TGTGCCAGCAGCCCTTACGAGCAGTACTTC.

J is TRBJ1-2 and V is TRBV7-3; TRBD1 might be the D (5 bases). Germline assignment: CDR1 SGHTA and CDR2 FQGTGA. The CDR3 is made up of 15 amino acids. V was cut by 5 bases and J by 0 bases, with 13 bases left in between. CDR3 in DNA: TGTGCCAGCAGCAAAGACAGCTTAGCTAACTATGGCTACACCTTC. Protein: CASSKDSLANYGYTF.

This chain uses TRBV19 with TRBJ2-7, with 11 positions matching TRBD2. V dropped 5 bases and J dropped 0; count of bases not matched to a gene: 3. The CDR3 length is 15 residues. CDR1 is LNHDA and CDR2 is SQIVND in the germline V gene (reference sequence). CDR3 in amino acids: CASSGGLAASYEQYF. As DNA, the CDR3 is TGTGCCAGTAGTGGGGGACTAGCGGCCTCCTACGAGCAGTACTTC.

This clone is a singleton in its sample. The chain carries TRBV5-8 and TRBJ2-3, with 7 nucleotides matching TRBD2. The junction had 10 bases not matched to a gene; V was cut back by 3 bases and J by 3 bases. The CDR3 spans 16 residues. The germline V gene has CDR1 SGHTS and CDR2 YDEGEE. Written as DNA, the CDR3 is TGTGCCAGCAGCTCCCATGTGCGGGAGAGGACAGATACGCAGTATTTT. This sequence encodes CASSSHVRERTDTQYF.

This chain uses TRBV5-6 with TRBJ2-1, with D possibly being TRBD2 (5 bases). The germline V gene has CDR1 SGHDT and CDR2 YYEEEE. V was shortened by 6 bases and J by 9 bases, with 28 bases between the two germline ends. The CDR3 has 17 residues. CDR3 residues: CASTRNLRDRPLGEQFF. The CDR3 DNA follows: TGTGCCAGCACCCGAAATCTCCGGGATAGACCTTTAGGTGAGCAGTTCTTC.

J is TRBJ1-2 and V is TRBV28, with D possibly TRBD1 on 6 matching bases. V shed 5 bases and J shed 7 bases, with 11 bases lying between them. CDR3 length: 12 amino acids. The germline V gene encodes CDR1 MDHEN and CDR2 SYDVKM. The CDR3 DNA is TGTGCCAGCAGTGCTCTCAGGGGTGGCTACACCTTC. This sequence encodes CASSALRGGYTF.